The 24 T cell receptor beta chains reported below all come from one sample, sequenced in a study of cytomegalovirus exposure and HLA in healthy donors. The PCR ran on 60 Vbeta and 13 Jbeta primers. TCRdb keeps only in-frame clones here, not all; method: immunoSEQ multiplex PCR. The data contain roughly 150,000 clones, 60% to 80% of them singletons. The source material was PBMCs. All receptors come from a man younger than 30 in good health and CMV-seropositive.

This clone was recorded a few times. V is TRBV28 and J is TRBJ1-1; the match to TRBD1 covers 7 bases. With 6 bases clipped from V and 4 bases from J, the junction kept 5 bases outside the gene matches. This CDR3 comprises 13 residues. CDR1 and CDR2 from the germline V gene are MDHEN and SYDVKM. This chain's CDR3 is CASSVAGGTEAFF. In DNA form, the CDR3 reads TGTGCCAGCAGCGTTGCAGGGGGCACTGAAGCTTTCTTT. Full variable domain (missing parts from reference TRBV28 and TRBJ1-1): DVKVTQSSRYLVKRTGEKVFLECVQDMDHENMFWYRQDPGLGLRLIYFSYDVKMKEKGDIPEGYSVSREKKERFSLILESASTNQTSMYLCASSVAGGTEAFFGQGTRLTVV.

This clone occurred a few times. The chain recombines TRBV2 with TRBJ1-2; 11 bases are a match to TRBD1. This CDR3 is 15 amino acids long. The ends lost 5 bases at V and 3 bases at J; junction bases unmatched: 5. Germline values: CDR1 SNHLY, CDR2 FYNNEI. CDR3 bases: TGTGCCAGCAGTCCCGGGACAGGGGGTCACTATGGCTACACCTTC. Translation: CASSPGTGGHYGYTF.

The chain combines TRBV5-1 with TRBJ2-3, with 8 bases lining up with TRBD1. This CDR3 contains 13 residues. Germline CDR1 is SGHRS and CDR2 is YFSETQ. The ends lost 4 bases at V and 8 bases at J; junction bases unmatched: 6. CDR3 nucleotides: TGCGCCAGCAGCCAGGGGGCTGGAGGTACGCAGTATTTT. This encodes CASSQGAGGTQYF.

The V gene is TRBV30, the J gene TRBJ2-5; 10 positions agree with TRBD1. This CDR3 has 14 amino acids. Germline V gene sequence: CDR1 GTSNPN, CDR2 SVGIG (reference sequence). V dropped 3 bases and J dropped 4; count of bases not matched to a gene: 5. CDR3 residues: CAWRETGGAETQYF. In DNA, the CDR3 is TGTGCCTGGAGAGAGACAGGGGGCGCAGAGACCCAGTACTTC.

The chain couples TRBV7-9 to TRBJ2-7; 10 nucleotides agree with TRBD2. There are 15 residues in the CDR3. The J segment lost 7 bases and the V segment lost 3 bases, leaving 9 bases of the junction unmatched. Germline CDR1 reads SEHNR; CDR2 reads FQNEAQ (reference sequence). CDR3: CASSFNSGRAWEQYV. As DNA, the CDR3 is TGTGCCAGCAGCTTTAACAGCGGGAGGGCCTGGGAGCAGTACGTC.

This sequence joins TRBV5-4 and TRBJ2-5, with TRBD1 matching 9 bases. Germline loops: CDR1 SGHNT, CDR2 YYREEE (reference sequence). This CDR3 has 16 amino acids. With V trimmed by 4 bases and J by 4 bases, 11 bases remained unmatched. In DNA, the CDR3 is TGTGCCAGCAGCCTAGGGACAGGGTGGAATCGAGAGACCCAGTACTTC. This gives the protein CASSLGTGWNRETQYF.

The CDR3 loop is CATSTSPQGVSNQPQHF. CDR3 nucleotides: TGTGCCACCAGCACTTCTCCACAGGGGGTTAGCAATCAGCCCCAGCATTTT. V and J are TRBV15 and TRBJ1-5, with 8 bases aligning to TRBD1. The V and J ends lost 4 bases and 0 bases, in that order; junction bases with no gene match: 8. Germline V gives CDR1 LNHNV, CDR2 YYDKDF (reference sequence). The CDR3 contains 17 residues.

V gene TRBV19 combines with J gene TRBJ1-5, with TRBD1 as a possible D gene (5 bases). The CDR3 covers 16 residues. The germline CDR1 and CDR2 sequences are LNHDA and SQIVND (reference sequence). V was shortened by 5 bases and J by 0 bases, with 14 bases between the two germline ends. Here the CDR3 DNA reads TGTGCCAGTAGTCCCCGTTGGGGGGATAGCAATCAGCCCCAGCATTTT. This sequence encodes CASSPRWGDSNQPQHF.

V gene TRBV6-1 combines with J gene TRBJ1-5; 7 bases align to TRBD1. Trimming cost V 4 bases and J 0 bases; bases outside gene matches: 6. Per germline, CDR1 MNHNS and CDR2 SASEGT. This CDR3 contains 16 residues. CDR3 amino acids: CASSVSDRTSNQPQHF. CDR3 nucleotides: TGTGCCAGCAGTGTATCGGACAGGACTAGCAATCAGCCCCAGCATTTT.

This chain uses TRBV7-2 with TRBJ1-1; perhaps TRBD1 as D (6 bases). The CDR3 length is 17 residues. Germline lookup yields CDR1 SGHTA and CDR2 FQGNSA. Trimming took 7 bases from V and 0 from J, leaving 21 bases between them. CDR3 region: CASNPGAGFGMNTEAFF. The CDR3 DNA sequence: TGTGCCAGCAACCCAGGGGCTGGGTTTGGTATGAACACTGAAGCTTTCTTT.

The rearrangement links TRBV28 to TRBJ2-3; D unclear. Germline V lookup: CDR1 MDHEN, CDR2 SYDVKM. Trimming shortened V by 2 bases and J by 9 bases, and 15 bases separated the two germline ends. This CDR3 is 14 amino acids long. The CDR3: CASSLGLPSGTQYF. The CDR3 nucleotides are TGTGCCAGCAGTTTAGGGCTCCCGAGTGGGACGCAGTATTTT. The variable domain in full, completed from reference TRBV28 and TRBJ2-3, reads DVKVTQSSRYLVKRTGEKVFLECVQDMDHENMFWYRQDPGLGLRLIYFSYDVKMKEKGDIPEGYSVSREKKERFSLILESASTNQTSMYLCASSLGLPSGTQYFGPGTRLTVL.

This clone was detected only a few times. The chain combines TRBV30 with TRBJ1-4; D not resolved. Germline V CDR1 and CDR2: GTSNPN, SVGIG (reference sequence). The V end was cut by 3 bases, the J end by 5 bases, with 4 bases between. CDR3 length equals 11 residues. CDR3 sequence (DNA): TGTGCCTGGAGCTTCAATGAAAAACTGTTTTTT. Its protein is CAWSFNEKLFF. The entire variable domain, with the rest obtained from reference TRBV30 and TRBJ1-4, is as follows: SQTIHQWPATLVQPVGSPLSLECTVEGTSNPNLYWYRQAAGRGLQLLFYSVGIGQISSEVPQNLSASRPQDRQFILSSKKLLLSDSGFYLCAWSFNEKLFFGSGTQLSVL.

This clone was observed a handful of times. The genes are TRBV5-6 and TRBJ2-3; 7 positions agree with TRBD2. CDR1 SGHDT and CDR2 YYEEEE come from the germline V gene. The trim removed 0 bases at V and 4 bases at J, leaving 11 bases unmatched. The length of the CDR3 is 17 residues. The CDR3 region has the DNA TGTGCCAGCAGCTTGGCCAGAGGAGCGGGAAACCCAGATACGCAGTATTTT. Encoded protein: CASSLARGAGNPDTQYF.

In this sample, this clone turned up a few times. The chain uses TRBV27 and TRBJ1-2; D not certain. Germline CDR1 reads MNHEY; CDR2 reads SMNVEV (reference sequence). V shed 7 bases and J shed 7 bases, with 16 bases lying between them. This CDR3 contains 13 residues. The CDR3 DNA reads TGTGCCAGCAAGGAGACACAAGGGAGTGGCTACACCTTC. It codes for CASKETQGSGYTF.

The chain is built from TRBV7-2 and TRBJ2-1, with 12 bases identical to TRBD2. CDR1 and CDR2 (germline): SGHTA, FQGNSA. CDR3 length: 18 amino acids. The V segment lost 1 base and the J segment 2 bases; nucleotides outside the gene matches: 6. The CDR3 DNA reads as TGTGCCAGCAGCTTAGACGCGCTAGCGGGGGGGCCCTACAATGAGCAGTTCTTC. Translating gives CASSLDALAGGPYNEQFF.

V is TRBV9 and J is TRBJ2-3; 12 bases map to TRBD2. Trimming at V came to 4 bases and at J to 1 base, leaving 4 bases not matched to a gene. CDR3 length: 16 residues. Germline CDR1 and CDR2: SGDLS and YYNGEE. CDR3 nucleotide sequence: TGTGCCAGCAGCCCGAGACTAGCGGGGGGCACAGATACGCAGTATTTT. The encoded protein is CASSPRLAGGTDTQYF. Variable domain in full (rest from reference TRBV9 and TRBJ2-3): DSGVTQTPKHLITATGQRVTLRCSPRSGDLSVYWYQQSLDQGLQFLIQYYNGEERAKGNILERFSAQQFPDLHSELNLSSLELGDSALYFCASSPRLAGGTDTQYFGPGTRLTVL.

This clone was observed a single time. The V gene is TRBV4-2, the J gene TRBJ1-2; a weak D match, TRBD1 (6 bases). The ends were cut back, 0 bases at V and 4 bases at J, with 15 bases in the middle. Germline V lookup: CDR1 LGHNA, CDR2 YNFKEQ. The CDR3 sequence is 16 residues long. The CDR3 is CASSQDRGLSRYGYTF. The CDR3 nucleotides are TGTGCCAGCAGCCAAGACAGGGGTTTGAGTCGCTATGGCTACACCTTC.

The chain has TRBV7-8 and TRBJ2-5, with TRBD2 matching 11 bases. Germline V gene data show CDR1 as SGHVS and CDR2 as FQNEAQ. CDR3 length: 18 amino acids. Trimming removed 3 bases from V and 2 bases from J; junction bases left unmatched: 11. CDR3 protein: CASSLRLAGGTSQETQYF. CDR3 bases: TGTGCCAGCAGCTTGAGGCTAGCGGGAGGAACCTCACAAGAGACCCAGTACTTC.

Remarks on this clone: Other DNA variants within this sample encode the same CDR3. The chain couples TRBV9 to TRBJ1-1; D is unclear. CDR1 is SGDLS and CDR2 is YYNGEE in the germline V gene. This CDR3 spans 13 amino acids. Trimming stripped 0 bases from V and 0 bases from J, with 3 bases between. CDR3 protein: CASSVAVNTEAFF. As DNA, the CDR3 is TGTGCCAGCAGCGTAGCGGTGAACACTGAAGCTTTCTTT.

The chain combines TRBV27 with TRBJ1-5; D possibly corresponds to TRBD1 (6 bases). CDR3 size: 12 residues. Germline loops: CDR1 MNHEY, CDR2 SMNVEV (reference sequence). V shed 6 bases and J shed 5 bases, with 8 bases lying between them. The CDR3 nucleotides read TGTGCCAGCAGGACAGGATATCAGCCCCAGCATTTT. It specifies CASRTGYQPQHF.

The rearrangement joins TRBV28 to TRBJ1-1, with TRBD1 matching 7 bases. Trimming removed 3 bases from V and 6 bases from J; junction bases left unmatched: 13. This CDR3 is built from 16 residues. Per the germline V gene, CDR1 is MDHEN and CDR2 is SYDVKM. CDR3 amino acids: CASSFRWTGLLAEAFF. As DNA, the CDR3 is TGTGCCAGCAGTTTCAGGTGGACAGGTCTCCTGGCTGAAGCTTTCTTT.

V usage is TRBV28 and J usage is TRBJ1-1; D gene unclear. The CDR3 runs 14 residues. In germline, CDR1 is MDHEN, CDR2 SYDVKM. V lost 7 bases and J 2 bases, leaving 14 bases between the germline ends. The CDR3 DNA reads as TGTGCCAGCACCATCGGCGGCAGTAACACTGAAGCTTTCTTT. Translated: CASTIGGSNTEAFF.

The chain carries TRBV11-3 and TRBJ1-4, with D possibly matching TRBD1 (6 bases). Trimming took 8 bases from V and 3 from J, leaving 13 bases between them. The germline V gene encodes CDR1 SGHNT and CDR2 YENEEA. This CDR3 contains 14 residues. The CDR3 DNA reads TGTGCCAGCTCCTGGGGGCAGGCTAATGAAAAACTGTTTTTT. As protein: CASSWGQANEKLFF.

The chain has TRBV6-1 and TRBJ1-5, with D maybe TRBD1 (5 bases). The CDR3 runs to 15 residues. V dropped 6 bases and J dropped 4 bases, with 16 bases sitting between them. Per germline, CDR1 MNHNS and CDR2 SASEGT. The CDR3 sequence: CASSAGQEPNQPQHF. The DNA for the CDR3 is TGTGCCAGCAGCGCGGGGCAGGAGCCTAATCAGCCCCAGCATTTT.